This T cell receptor beta chain was retrieved from a study of blood T cell repertoires in COVID-19. Germline CDR1 and CDR2: MDHEN and SYDVKM. V gave up 2 bases and J gave up 6 bases; unmatched junction bases: 0. The CDR3 consists of 14 residues. The data were produced by immunoSEQ multiplex PCR, yet TCRdb's version contains in-frame clones alone and is incomplete. The data hold 250,000 to 350,000 clones, with roughly 86% observed a single time. The sequence was collected from a woman in her thirties with COVID-19, enrolled during active disease. The source material was peripheral blood. The rearrangement links TRBV28 to TRBJ2-7; 14 positions match TRBD2. The CDR3, as DNA: TGTGCCAGCAGTTTAGGACTAGCGGGAGGCGAGCAGTACTTC. Translating gives CASSLGLAGGEQYF. The whole variable domain, remainder taken from reference TRBV28 and TRBJ2-7, is DVKVTQSSRYLVKRTGEKVFLECVQDMDHENMFWYRQDPGLGLRLIYFSYDVKMKEKGDIPEGYSVSREKKERFSLILESASTNQTSMYLCASSLGLAGGEQYFGPGTRLTVT.